These 32 T cell receptor beta chains originate from one sample sequenced in a study of neoadjuvant anti-PD-1 for oral cavity cancer (dated by TCRdb to the early 2020s). The time point label here, explained by the study, means: before neoadjuvant nivolumab. The method was the immunoSEQ multiplex PCR assay. The immuneACCESS repertoire file appears here via TCRdb, limited to in-frame rearrangements. These files lack a portion of the clones; in checked studies, under half of the deficit traces to unresolved V genes, and the cause of the others is not known. Recorded for this sample are some 11,000 clones; less than 70% of them occurred a single time. The top ten clonotypes cover about 6.5% of the sample. Material: tumor tissue, obtained before nivolumab (anti-PD-1) treatment. The receptors come from a person aged 35-79 years with oral cavity squamous cell carcinoma. The donor label of this sample is uncertain.

The chain employs TRBV25-1 and TRBJ2-3; no definite D call. Germline loops: CDR1 MGHDK, CDR2 SYGVNS. V dropped 5 bases and J dropped 0 bases, with 9 bases sitting between them. This CDR3 has 14 residues. CDR3 bases: TGTGCCAGCAGTCGGGTCGGGAGCACAGATACGCAGTATTTT. Its translation is CASSRVGSTDTQYF.

In regard to this clone: In the same sample, other DNA sequences code for this CDR3. V and J are TRBV7-2 and TRBJ2-7; D is uncertain. CDR1 and CDR2 (germline): SGHTA, FQGNSA. CDR3 length equals 14 residues. Trimming stripped 5 bases from V and 0 bases from J, with 11 bases between. The CDR3 here is CASSAVGGSYEQYF. The CDR3, as DNA: TGTGCCAGCAGCGCGGTAGGCGGCTCCTACGAGCAGTACTTC.

The chain employs TRBV11-3 and TRBJ1-6, with a weak D call TRBD1 (6 bases). Trimming left V 3 bases short and J 4 bases short, with 13 bases between. This CDR3 region has 16 residues. The germline V gene has CDR1 SGHNT and CDR2 YENEEA. In DNA form, the CDR3 reads TGTGCCAGCAGCTTCCCGGGACACGCGTATAATTCACCCCTCCACTTT. Translation: CASSFPGHAYNSPLHF. Drawing the rest from reference TRBV11-3 and TRBJ1-6, the complete variable domain is EAGVVQSPRYKIIEKKQPVAFWCNPISGHNTLYWYLQNLGQGPELLIRYENEEAVDDSQLPKDRFSAERLKGVDSTLKIQPAELGDSAVYLCASSFPGHAYNSPLHFGNGTRLTVT.

V usage is TRBV4-1 and J usage is TRBJ2-2; maybe TRBD1 (6 bases). The CDR3 extends over 15 amino acids. Germline CDR1 reads MGHRA; CDR2 reads YSYEKL. Between the trimmed V and J ends, which lost 6 bases and 3 bases, there was a span of 14 bases. The CDR3 DNA sequence: TGCGCCAGCAGACCCCCAGGGGCCTACACCGGGGAGCTGTTTTTT. This codes for CASRPPGAYTGELFF.

The chain is built from TRBV18 and TRBJ2-2; possible D gene TRBD1, 6 bases. CDR1 is KGHSH and CDR2 is LQKENI in the germline V gene. The CDR3 has 15 residues. V was shortened by 6 bases and J by 3 bases, with 14 bases between the two germline ends. CDR3 sequence reads: CASSVRGMDTGELFF. The CDR3 DNA follows: TGTGCCAGCTCTGTCAGGGGAATGGACACCGGGGAGCTGTTTTTT.

This clone was detected only a few times. The rearrangement uses TRBV5-1 and TRBJ2-1, with TRBD2 identical over 7 bases. Germline CDR1 SGHRS, CDR2 YFSETQ. The CDR3 covers 15 residues. J was trimmed by 7 bases and V by 0 bases; bases with no gene match: 7. CDR3 sequence: CASSLDAGAYNEQFF. In DNA form, the CDR3 reads TGCGCCAGCAGCTTGGATGCGGGAGCGTATAATGAGCAGTTCTTC.

In its sample, this clone is medium-sized. The chain combines TRBV6-5 with TRBJ1-3; 8 bases fit TRBD1. The CDR3 runs 14 residues. Germline CDR1 MNHEY, CDR2 SVGAGI. The V gene end was trimmed by 5 bases and the J gene end by 4 bases; junction bases not matched to a gene: 4. The CDR3 bases are TGTGCCAGCAGTCGGACAGGGCCAGGAAACACCATATATTTT. Its translation is CASSRTGPGNTIYF.

The chain's CDR3 is CASSLSALNEKLFF. The CDR3 DNA reads as TGTGCCAGCAGTTTGTCGGCCCTTAATGAAAAACTGTTTTTT. J is TRBJ1-4 and V is TRBV28; D uncertain. Trimming removed 3 bases from V and 4 bases from J, with 9 bases in between. This CDR3 is built from 14 residues. Germline-derived CDR1 and CDR2 are MDHEN and SYDVKM.

The gene calls are TRBV6-1 and TRBJ2-5; D possibly matches TRBD1 or TRBD2 (6 bases each). CDR1 MNHNS and CDR2 SASEGT come from the germline V gene. The CDR3 length is 15 residues. Trimming stripped 5 bases from V and 4 bases from J, with 17 bases between. CDR3 in amino acids: CASSSPIGGGETQYF. The CDR3 coding sequence is TGTGCCAGCAGTTCCCCTATAGGGGGAGGAGAGACCCAGTACTTC.

The V gene is TRBV19, the J gene TRBJ2-6, with 7 bases aligning to TRBD2. The CDR3 contains 17 residues. Per germline, CDR1 LNHDA and CDR2 SQIVND (reference sequence). V was clipped by 7 bases and J by 1 base; unmatched bases: 10. The CDR3 region is CASTPGRRGSGANVLTF. In DNA, the CDR3 is TGTGCCAGTACCCCCGGAAGGCGGGGGTCTGGGGCCAACGTCCTGACTTTC.

The rearrangement uses TRBV6-5 and TRBJ1-2; 7 bases are shared with TRBD1. V was pared by 6 bases and J by 2 bases, with 9 bases of the junction left unmatched. Germline loops: CDR1 MNHEY, CDR2 SVGAGI. This CDR3 spans 15 amino acids. The CDR3 is CASSAGTAQNYGYTF. The CDR3, as DNA: TGTGCCAGCAGCGCAGGGACAGCCCAGAACTATGGCTACACCTTC.

The chain is built from TRBV6-5 and TRBJ1-5; TRBD1 aligns across 8 bases. Per germline, CDR1 MNHEY and CDR2 SVGAGI. The junction had 4 bases not matched to a gene; V was cut back by 6 bases and J by 3 bases. The CDR3 covers 14 residues. CDR3: CASSPRGPNQPQHF. CDR3 DNA sequence: TGTGCCAGCAGCCCCAGGGGGCCCAATCAGCCCCAGCATTTT.

The chain employs TRBV5-1 and TRBJ2-5; D is perhaps TRBD1 or TRBD2 (6 bases each). Per germline, CDR1 SGHRS and CDR2 YFSETQ. V was pared by 3 bases and J by 5 bases, with 17 bases between. This CDR3 comprises 15 residues. This CDR3 is CASSYQGRPRETQYF. The DNA for the CDR3 is TGCGCCAGCAGCTACCAGGGGAGGCCTCGGGAGACCCAGTACTTC.

This chain joins TRBV7-8 and TRBJ2-7, with 9 bases that match TRBD2. The CDR3 runs to 15 residues. V shed 2 bases and J 6 bases; nucleotides not matched to a gene: 8. CDR1 and CDR2 from the germline V gene are SGHVS and FQNEAQ. The CDR3 region is CASSLHGTSLSEQYF. CDR3 nucleotide sequence: TGTGCCAGCAGCTTACATGGGACTAGCCTTAGCGAGCAGTACTTC.

This clone was counted a single time. The V and J genes are TRBV27 and TRBJ2-7, with 7 nucleotides matching TRBD1. This CDR3 spans 17 amino acids. The junction had 16 bases not matched to a gene; V was cut back by 5 bases and J by 3 bases. CDR1 and CDR2 from the germline V gene are MNHEY and SMNVEV (reference sequence). The CDR3 DNA sequence: TGTGCCAGCAGTCCTGACTCCGGGACAGCCACTCTCTACGAGCAGTACTTC. Translating gives CASSPDSGTATLYEQYF.

The chain carries TRBV29-1 and TRBJ2-7; the match to TRBD1 covers 10 bases. The CDR3 runs to 14 residues. Germline lookup yields CDR1 SQVTM and CDR2 ANQGSEA. The trim removed 3 bases at V and 2 bases at J, leaving 4 bases unmatched. The CDR3 sequence is CSVESGQGTYEQYF. The CDR3 coding sequence is TGCAGCGTTGAGTCGGGACAGGGGACCTACGAGCAGTACTTC.

This chain joins TRBV10-3 and TRBJ1-2, with unresolved D. Germline V gives CDR1 ENHRY, CDR2 SYGVKD. The CDR3 has 15 residues. Trimming pared 5 bases from V and 1 base from J, leaving 14 bases between. CDR3 DNA sequence: TGTGCCATCAGTCCTCCGGGTACAAATAACTATGGCTACACCTTC. Its translation is CAISPPGTNNYGYTF.

This clone is termed medium-sized. The V gene is TRBV28, the J gene TRBJ1-1, with D unclear. Trimming pared 3 bases from V and 1 base from J, leaving 12 bases between. CDR3 length: 15 amino acids. CDR1 and CDR2 from the germline V gene are MDHEN and SYDVKM. The CDR3 sequence is CASSFARHKNTEAFF. CDR3 DNA: TGTGCCAGCAGTTTTGCGAGACACAAGAACACTGAAGCTTTCTTT.

This chain links TRBV6-6 with TRBJ1-3; no clear D. The CDR3 totals 13 residues. From germline, CDR1 is MNHNY and CDR2 SVGAGI (reference sequence). V was cut by 0 bases and J by 4 bases, with 4 bases left in between. CDR3 sequence reads: CASSYSSGNTIYF. The CDR3 nucleotides read TGTGCCAGCAGTTACTCATCAGGAAACACCATATATTTT.

This clone has only a few counts. V and J are TRBV7-3 and TRBJ2-3; TRBD2 aligns across 10 bases. The CDR3 sequence is 14 residues long. CDR1 is SGHTA and CDR2 is FQGTGA in the germline V gene. V lost 5 bases, J lost 4 bases, and 3 bases stayed unmatched. The CDR3 sequence: CASSIGLAADTQYF. CDR3 in DNA: TGTGCCAGCAGCATAGGACTAGCGGCAGATACGCAGTATTTT.

This clone has only a few counts. This sequence joins TRBV18 and TRBJ2-1; 9 bases are a match to TRBD1. V was clipped by 6 bases and J by 4 bases; unmatched bases: 10. The CDR3 covers 16 residues. The V gene's germline CDR1 is KGHSH and CDR2 LQKENI. The CDR3 protein is CASSPLGTGSYNEQFF. CDR3 DNA sequence: TGTGCCAGCTCGCCCCTCGGGACAGGGAGTTACAATGAGCAGTTCTTC.

CDR3 amino acids: CASSFRLAGNNEQFF. CDR3 coding DNA: TGCGCCAGCAGCTTTCGACTAGCGGGGAACAATGAGCAGTTCTTC. The chain combines TRBV5-1 with TRBJ2-1, with 11 bases aligning to TRBD2. The CDR3 is made up of 15 amino acids. Germline trimming cut 2 bases from V and 5 bases from J; bases unmatched to any gene: 3. CDR1 is SGHRS and CDR2 is YFSETQ in the germline V gene.

This clone appeared once. The chain links TRBV10-2 to TRBJ1-2; tentatively, D is TRBD1 (5 bases). V lost 7 bases to trimming and J lost 7 bases, with 10 bases between them. CDR1 WSHSY and CDR2 SAAADI come from the germline V gene. The CDR3 runs 11 residues. CDR3 DNA sequence: TGCGCCAGCAATGAACAGGCTGGCTACACCTTC. It encodes CASNEQAGYTF.

The chain is built from TRBV7-3 and TRBJ2-1, with 9 bases lining up with TRBD2. The CDR3 runs to 14 residues. In germline, CDR1 is SGHTA, CDR2 FQGTGA. The V and J ends lost 2 bases and 7 bases, in that order; junction bases with no gene match: 3. The CDR3 is CASSLAGGPNEQFF. CDR3 DNA: TGTGCCAGCAGCTTAGCGGGAGGGCCGAATGAGCAGTTCTTC.

The chain links TRBV11-3 to TRBJ2-1; a possible D gene is TRBD1 (5 bases). V dropped 1 base and J dropped 8 bases, with 12 bases sitting between them. The CDR3 runs to 14 residues. Per the germline V gene, CDR1 is SGHNT and CDR2 is YENEEA. This chain's CDR3 is CASSLGAQGHEQFF. The CDR3 DNA is TGTGCCAGCAGCTTAGGGGCCCAGGGCCATGAGCAGTTCTTC.

The chain joins TRBV4-2 to TRBJ2-2, with D possibly matching TRBD2 (5 bases). Germline V gene data show CDR1 as LGHNA and CDR2 as YNFKEQ. V gave up 0 bases and J gave up 6 bases, with 17 bases separating them. There are 17 residues in the CDR3. CDR3: CASSQDSSKARAGELFF. The CDR3 region has the DNA TGTGCCAGCAGCCAAGATTCCTCGAAAGCGAGGGCCGGGGAGCTGTTTTTT.

The rearrangement uses TRBV30 and TRBJ1-1; tentatively, D is TRBD1 (6 bases). CDR1 is GTSNPN and CDR2 is SVGIG in the germline V gene (reference sequence). The V and J ends lost 3 bases and 5 bases respectively, with 22 bases between them. The CDR3 totals 16 residues. The CDR3 region has the DNA TGTGCCTGGAGCGTAGACCTGGGACAACGGTGGACTGAAGCTTTCTTT. It translates to CAWSVDLGQRWTEAFF.

This chain joins TRBV18 and TRBJ2-5; D tentatively reads TRBD1 or TRBD2 (5 bases each). Germline V gene data show CDR1 as KGHSH and CDR2 as LQKENI. V gave up 1 base and J gave up 2 bases, with 17 bases separating them. This CDR3 comprises 17 residues. The CDR3 protein is CASSPRAFGTGQETQYF. The CDR3 nucleotides read TGTGCCAGCTCACCACGGGCCTTCGGGACCGGACAAGAGACCCAGTACTTC.

The chain links TRBV5-1 to TRBJ2-5; 14 bases are a match to TRBD2. Germline lookup yields CDR1 SGHRS and CDR2 YFSETQ. This CDR3 comprises 18 residues. The ends lost 4 bases at V and 2 bases at J; junction bases unmatched: 10. CDR3 DNA sequence: TGCGCCAGCAGCCCGAGGGGGACTAGCGGGGGAGCGCAAGAGACCCAGTACTTC. Translating gives CASSPRGTSGGAQETQYF. The complete variable domain, with remaining parts taken from reference TRBV5-1 and TRBJ2-5, reads KAGVTQTPRYLIKTRGQQVTLSCSPISGHRSVSWYQQTPGQGLQFLFEYFSETQRNKGNFPGRFSGRQFSNSRSEMNVSTLELGDSALYLCASSPRGTSGGAQETQYFGPGTRLLVL.

The J gene is TRBJ1-1, the V gene TRBV5-1, with 7 bases identical to TRBD1. The trim removed 2 bases at V and 3 bases at J, leaving 1 base unmatched. The length of the CDR3 is 13 residues. CDR1 and CDR2 (germline): SGHRS, YFSETQ. CDR3 nucleotide sequence: TGCGCCAGCAGCTTAACAGGGGACACTGAAGCTTTCTTT. It yields the protein CASSLTGDTEAFF.

The J gene is TRBJ2-1, the V gene TRBV10-3; D remains unclear. Trimming shortened V by 6 bases and J by 8 bases, and 14 bases separated the two germline ends. Germline V lookup: CDR1 ENHRY, CDR2 SYGVKD. CDR3 size: 13 residues. CDR3 sequence: CAISPPQRDEQFF. CDR3 bases: TGTGCCATCAGCCCACCGCAAAGAGATGAGCAGTTCTTC.

The rearrangement links TRBV7-9 to TRBJ2-2, with TRBD2 matching 11 bases. The CDR3 consists of 17 residues. J gave up 3 bases and V 6 bases, and 9 bases lay outside the gene matches. The V gene's germline CDR1 is SEHNR and CDR2 FQNEAQ (reference sequence). The chain's CDR3 is CASSSYGTSGHTGELFF. CDR3 nucleotide sequence: TGTGCCAGCAGTTCTTATGGGACTAGCGGTCACACCGGGGAGCTGTTTTTT.